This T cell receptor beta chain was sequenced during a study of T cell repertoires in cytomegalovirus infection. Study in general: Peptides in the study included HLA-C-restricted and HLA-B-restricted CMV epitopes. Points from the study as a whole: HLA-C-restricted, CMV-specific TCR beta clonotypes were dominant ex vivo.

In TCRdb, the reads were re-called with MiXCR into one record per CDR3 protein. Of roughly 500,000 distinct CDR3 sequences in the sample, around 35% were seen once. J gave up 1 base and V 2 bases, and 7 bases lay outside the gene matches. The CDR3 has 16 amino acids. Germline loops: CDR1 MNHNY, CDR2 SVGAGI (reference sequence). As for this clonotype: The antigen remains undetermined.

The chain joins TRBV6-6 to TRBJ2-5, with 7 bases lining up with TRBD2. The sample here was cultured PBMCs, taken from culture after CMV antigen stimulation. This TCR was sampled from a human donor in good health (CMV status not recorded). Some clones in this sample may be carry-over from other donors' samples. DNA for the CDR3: TGTGCCAGCAGTTACGTGGTAGCGGGCCCCCAAGAGACCCAGTACTTC. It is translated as CASSYVVAGPQETQYF.